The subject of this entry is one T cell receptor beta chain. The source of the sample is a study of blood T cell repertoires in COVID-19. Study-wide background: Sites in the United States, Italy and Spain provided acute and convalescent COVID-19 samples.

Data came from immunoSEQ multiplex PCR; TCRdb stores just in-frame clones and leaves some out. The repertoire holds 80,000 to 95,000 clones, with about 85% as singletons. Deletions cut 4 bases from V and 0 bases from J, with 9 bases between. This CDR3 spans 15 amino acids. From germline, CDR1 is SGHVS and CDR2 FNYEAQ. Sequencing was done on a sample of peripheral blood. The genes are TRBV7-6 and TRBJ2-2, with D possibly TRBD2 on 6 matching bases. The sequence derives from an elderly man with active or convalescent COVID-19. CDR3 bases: TGTGCCAGCAGCTCGGGACTCGCGAACACCGGGGAGCTGTTTTTT. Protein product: CASSSGLANTGELFF.